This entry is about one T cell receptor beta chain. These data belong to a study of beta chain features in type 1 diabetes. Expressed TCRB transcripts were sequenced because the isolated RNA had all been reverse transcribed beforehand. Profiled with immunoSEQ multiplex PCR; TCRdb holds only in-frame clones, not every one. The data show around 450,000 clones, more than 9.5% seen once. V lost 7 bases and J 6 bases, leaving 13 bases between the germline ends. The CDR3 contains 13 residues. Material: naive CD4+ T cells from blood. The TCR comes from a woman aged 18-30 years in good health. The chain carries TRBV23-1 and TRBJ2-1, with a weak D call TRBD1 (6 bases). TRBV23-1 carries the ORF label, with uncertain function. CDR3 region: CASIITGFNEQFF. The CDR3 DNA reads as TGCGCCAGCATCATTACAGGGTTCAATGAGCAGTTCTTC.